This T cell receptor beta chain was retrieved from a study of T cells after posttransplantation cyclophosphamide. Study results and caveats: Donor-recipient repertoire similarity was low at 1-2 months, rising over year one.

The germline gives CDR1 PRHDT, CDR2 FYEKMQ (reference sequence). The CDR3 is made up of 13 amino acids. V shed 3 bases and J shed 1 base, with 6 bases lying between them. Of note for this clone: Its antigen remains unidentified.

The assay was immunoSEQ multiplex PCR, and TCRdb's table has in-frame clones only and misses some. This repertoire lists tens of thousands of clones without singletons; 2.5% sits in the top ten. The chain has TRBV13 and TRBJ2-5, with D possibly TRBD1 on 6 matching bases. The sample taken for sequencing was PBMCs. The TCR sequence derives from a man aged 50-59 years in good health, CMV-negative, and a related stem cell transplant donor. The CDR3 sequence is CASSLGAQETQYF. For the CDR3, the DNA is TGTGCCAGCAGCTTGGGGGCCCAAGAGACCCAGTACTTC.